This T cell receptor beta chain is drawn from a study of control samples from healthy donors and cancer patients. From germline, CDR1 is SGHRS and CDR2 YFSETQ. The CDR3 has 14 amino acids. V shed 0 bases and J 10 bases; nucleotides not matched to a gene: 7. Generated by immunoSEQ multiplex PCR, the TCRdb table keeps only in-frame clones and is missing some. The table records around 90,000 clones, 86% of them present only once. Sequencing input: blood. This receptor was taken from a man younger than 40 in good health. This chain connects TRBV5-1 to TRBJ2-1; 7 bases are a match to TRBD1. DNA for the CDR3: TGCGCCAGCAGCTTGGATGTACAGGGGCAGGAGCAGTTCTTC. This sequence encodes CASSLDVQGQEQFF.